This TCR beta chain was documented in a study of radiotherapy plus CTLA-4 blockade in lung cancer. Study summary: Around a sixth of patients responded objectively, and roughly 34% achieved disease control.

Repertoires were generated with immunoSEQ multiplex PCR, while TCRdb's copy carries only in-frame clones and drops some. The sample has tens of thousands of clones, roughly 77% seen once. The receptor comes from a human donor with non-small cell lung cancer who had a complete response to radiotherapy plus ipilimumab. This sample comprised peripheral blood, obtained from a patient treated with radiotherapy plus ipilimumab.

CDR3 loop: CSIQGASAEAFF. In nucleotides, the CDR3 is TGCAGTATCCAGGGGGCTTCAGCTGAAGCTTTCTTT. This chain connects TRBV29-1 to TRBJ1-1; 8 positions match TRBD1. The germline V gene has CDR1 SQVTM and CDR2 ANQGSEA. There are 12 residues in the CDR3.